One T cell receptor (beta chain) is described in this entry. The antigen is undetermined. This sample was included in a study of T cell responses to AZD1222 COVID-19 vaccine. The study, taken as a whole, reports: As reported, nearly half of all spike-specific TCRs target variant regions that are unmutated. A rise in Spike-specific TCR breadth and depth followed two AZD1222 doses. Donors were chiefly white British, with a greater number of females, and clonal diversity was perhaps underestimated.

TCRdb keeps only in-frame clones here, not all; method: immunoSEQ multiplex PCR. The sample holds about 93,000 clones; about 90% are singletons and the top ten take over 2.5%. The CDR3 extends over 12 amino acids. CDR1 and CDR2 from the germline V gene are SQVTM and ANQGSEA. V was cut by 2 bases and J by 4 bases, with 6 bases left in between. This material consisted of peripheral blood, taken on day 0 of MenACWY control vaccination. The V call is TRBV29-1, the J call TRBJ2-1; D is ambiguous. This clonotype was obtained from an adult in good health. The CDR3 protein is CSVERVYNEQFF. The CDR3 DNA follows: TGCAGCGTTGAAAGGGTTTACAATGAGCAGTTCTTC.